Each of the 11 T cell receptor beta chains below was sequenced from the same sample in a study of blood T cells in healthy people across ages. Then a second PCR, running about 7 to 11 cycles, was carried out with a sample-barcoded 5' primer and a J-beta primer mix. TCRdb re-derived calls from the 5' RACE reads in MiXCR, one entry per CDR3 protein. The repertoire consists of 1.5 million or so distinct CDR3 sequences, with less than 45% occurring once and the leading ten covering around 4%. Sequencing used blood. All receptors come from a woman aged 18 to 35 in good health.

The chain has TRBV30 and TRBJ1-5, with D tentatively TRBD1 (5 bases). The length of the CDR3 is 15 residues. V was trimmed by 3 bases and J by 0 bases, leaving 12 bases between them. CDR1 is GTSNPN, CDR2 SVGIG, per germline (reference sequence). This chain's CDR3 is CAWSPGTDSNQPQHF. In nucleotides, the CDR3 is TGTGCCTGGAGCCCAGGGACGGATAGCAATCAGCCCCAGCATTTT.

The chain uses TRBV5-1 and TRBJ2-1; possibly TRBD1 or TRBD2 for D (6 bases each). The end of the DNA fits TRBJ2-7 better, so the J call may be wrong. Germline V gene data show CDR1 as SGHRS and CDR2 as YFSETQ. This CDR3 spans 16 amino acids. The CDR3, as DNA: TGCGCCAGCAGCTCGGGGGACACCGGACCCTACAATGAGCAGTACTTC. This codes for CASSSGDTGPYNEQYF.

In DNA, the CDR3 is TGCAGTGCTAGAGATCATCCGGAAATCTATGGCTACACCTTC. It translates to CSARDHPEIYGYTF. V gene TRBV20-1 combines with J gene TRBJ1-2; D is unclear. This CDR3 spans 14 amino acids. The germline V gene has CDR1 DFQATT and CDR2 SNEGSKA (reference sequence). Trimming took 0 bases from V and 4 from J, leaving 12 bases between them.

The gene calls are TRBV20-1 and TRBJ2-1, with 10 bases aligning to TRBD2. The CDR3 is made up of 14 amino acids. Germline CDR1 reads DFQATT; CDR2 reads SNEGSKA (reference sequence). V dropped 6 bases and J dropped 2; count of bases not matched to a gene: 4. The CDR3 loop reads CSAGSGGAYNEQFF. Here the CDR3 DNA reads TGCAGTGCAGGGAGCGGGGGGGCCTACAATGAGCAGTTCTTC.

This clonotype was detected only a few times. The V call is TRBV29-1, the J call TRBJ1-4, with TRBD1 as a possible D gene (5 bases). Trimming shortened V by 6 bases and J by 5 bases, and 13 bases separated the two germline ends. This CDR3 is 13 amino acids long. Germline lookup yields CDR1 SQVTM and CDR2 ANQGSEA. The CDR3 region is CSVAGRGNEKLFF. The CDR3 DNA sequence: TGCAGCGTAGCGGGACGGGGGAATGAAAAACTGTTTTTT.

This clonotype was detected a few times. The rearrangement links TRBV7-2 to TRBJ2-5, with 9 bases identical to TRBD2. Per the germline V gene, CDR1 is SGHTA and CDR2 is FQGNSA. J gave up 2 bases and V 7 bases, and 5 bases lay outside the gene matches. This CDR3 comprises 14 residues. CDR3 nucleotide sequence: TGTGCCAGCACGCGACTAGCGGAGCAAGAGACCCAGTACTTC. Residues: CASTRLAEQETQYF. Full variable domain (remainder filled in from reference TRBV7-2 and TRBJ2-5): GAGVSQSPSNKVTEKGKDVELRCDPISGHTALYWYRQSLGQGLEFLIYFQGNSAPDKSGLPSDRFSAERTGGSVSTLTIQRTQQEDSAVYLCASTRLAEQETQYFGPGTRLLVL.

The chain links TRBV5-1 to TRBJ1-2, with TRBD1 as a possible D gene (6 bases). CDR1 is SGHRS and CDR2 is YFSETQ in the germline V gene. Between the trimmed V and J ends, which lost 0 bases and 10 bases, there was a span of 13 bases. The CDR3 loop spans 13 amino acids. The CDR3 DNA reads TGCGCCAGCAGCTTGGTGGCAGGGGACGACTACACCTTC. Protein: CASSLVAGDDYTF.

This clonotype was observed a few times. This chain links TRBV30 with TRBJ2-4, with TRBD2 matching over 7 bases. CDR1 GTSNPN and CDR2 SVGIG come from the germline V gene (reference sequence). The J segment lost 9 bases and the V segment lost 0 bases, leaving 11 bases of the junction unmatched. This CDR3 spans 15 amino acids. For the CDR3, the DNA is TGTGCCTGGAGTGTACGGGTAGGGCCGGGGGGCATTCAGTACTTC. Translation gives CAWSVRVGPGGIQYF. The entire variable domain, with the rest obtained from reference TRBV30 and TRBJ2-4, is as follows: SQTIHQWPATLVQPVGSPLSLECTVEGTSNPNLYWYRQAAGRGLQLLFYSVGIGQISSEVPQNLSASRPQDRQFILSSKKLLLSDSGFYLCAWSVRVGPGGIQYFGAGTRLSVL.

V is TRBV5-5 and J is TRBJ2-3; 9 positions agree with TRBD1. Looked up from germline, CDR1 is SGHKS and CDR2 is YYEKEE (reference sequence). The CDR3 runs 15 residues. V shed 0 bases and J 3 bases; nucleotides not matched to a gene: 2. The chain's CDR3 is CASSLEGTGTDTQYF. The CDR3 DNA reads TGTGCCAGCAGCTTGGAGGGGACAGGGACAGATACGCAGTATTTT.

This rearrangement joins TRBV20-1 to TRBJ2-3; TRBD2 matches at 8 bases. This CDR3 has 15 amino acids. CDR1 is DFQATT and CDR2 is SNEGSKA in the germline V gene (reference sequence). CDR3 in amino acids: CSSDLAGRNTDTQYF. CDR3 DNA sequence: TGCAGCTCAGACTTAGCGGGAAGAAACACAGATACGCAGTATTTT.

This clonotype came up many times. CDR3 amino acids: CSAGKNQPQHF. The CDR3 DNA sequence: TGCAGTGCTGGAAAGAATCAGCCCCAGCATTTT. J is TRBJ1-5 and V is TRBV20-1; D not resolved. This CDR3 is 11 amino acids long. The V end lost 5 bases, the J end lost 4 bases, and 6 bases lay between the germline ends. Germline assignment: CDR1 DFQATT and CDR2 SNEGSKA (reference sequence).